This T cell receptor (beta chain) was observed in a study of shared clonotypes between healthy human individuals. Some clones are missing from TCRdb's copy, which holds only in-frame ones; the method was immunoSEQ multiplex PCR. The profile covers 2 million to 2.5 million clones, with roughly 95% appearing a single time and 0.1% to 0.15% taken by the ten largest. The germline V gene encodes CDR1 SNHLY and CDR2 FYNNEI. V was shortened by 7 bases and J by 4 bases, with 13 bases between the two germline ends. The CDR3 extends over 13 amino acids. The clonotype originates from a man between 18 and 35 years old in good health. Sequenced: naive CD4+ T cells sorted from blood. The subset here: CD45RA+ positively selected. The V gene is TRBV2, the J gene TRBJ1-1; tentative D call: TRBD1 (5 bases). The CDR3 protein is CASTTSGPTEAFF. CDR3 coding DNA: TGTGCCAGCACCACATCGGGGCCCACTGAAGCTTTCTTT.